The source of this TCR beta chain is a study of T cell changes during pregnancy in multiple sclerosis (dated by TCRdb to between 2018 and 2021). Context from the whole study: The study looked at changes in the T cell repertoire across pregnancy in women with multiple sclerosis.

To prepare the library, the immunoSEQ multiplex PCR assay was applied. In TCRdb, the immuneACCESS table is reduced to in-frame sequences with V and J assigned. These tables do not hold every clone; where another copy was compared, an unresolved V gene accounts for under half, and the others remain unexplained. The sample table holds 55,000 to 75,000 clones, of which roughly 89% were seen once. The top ten clonotypes cover roughly 1.5% of the sample. Taken from the germline V gene, the CDR1 and CDR2 loops are SGDLS and YYNGEE. Trimming takes 0 bases from V and 5 bases from J, and the germline ends sit 12 bases apart. From its cysteine to its phenylalanine, the CDR3 spans 15 amino acids. Only CDR3 DNA is held: 45 bases, read in frame from base 1. With regard to this clone: Its antigen remains undetermined. Base qualities were left out, and no much larger clone turns up one base away.

The TCR originated in a female donor in good health, enrolled as a control in a pregnancy study. The V and J segments used are TRBV9 and TRBJ1-3; TRBD1 is a possible D gene, resting on 6 matching bases. This specimen was peripheral blood, taken in the third trimester of pregnancy. CDR3 sequence: CASSVGGRGRNTIYF. The nucleotides are TGTGCCAGCAGCGTAGGGGGCAGGGGCAGAAACACCATATATTTT.